The source of this T cell receptor (beta chain) is a study of blood T cell repertoires in COVID-19. About the research overall: From the United States, Italy and Spain came samples of acute and convalescent COVID-19. Sources were T cells, B-cell-depleted T cells, or PBMCs; the material itself was cDNA or gDNA.

Germline V gene sequence: CDR1 MNHNS, CDR2 SASEGT. The length of the CDR3 is 16 residues. Trimming took off 0 bases at V and 10 bases at J, with 20 bases between the two ends. The repertoire was sequenced with immunoSEQ multiplex PCR; TCRdb's copy has only in-frame clones and lacks some. The table includes 400,000 to 450,000 clones, 75% to 90% detected once. Sequencing was performed on peripheral blood. The origin of this receptor is a woman aged 25-40 years with active or convalescent COVID-19. The chain employs TRBV6-1 and TRBJ2-3, with TRBD1 as a possible D gene (6 bases). Here the CDR3 DNA reads TGTGCCAGCAGTGAAGCAGGGCCGCCACCCCCAGGGGCGCAGTATTTT. Its protein product is CASSEAGPPPPGAQYF.